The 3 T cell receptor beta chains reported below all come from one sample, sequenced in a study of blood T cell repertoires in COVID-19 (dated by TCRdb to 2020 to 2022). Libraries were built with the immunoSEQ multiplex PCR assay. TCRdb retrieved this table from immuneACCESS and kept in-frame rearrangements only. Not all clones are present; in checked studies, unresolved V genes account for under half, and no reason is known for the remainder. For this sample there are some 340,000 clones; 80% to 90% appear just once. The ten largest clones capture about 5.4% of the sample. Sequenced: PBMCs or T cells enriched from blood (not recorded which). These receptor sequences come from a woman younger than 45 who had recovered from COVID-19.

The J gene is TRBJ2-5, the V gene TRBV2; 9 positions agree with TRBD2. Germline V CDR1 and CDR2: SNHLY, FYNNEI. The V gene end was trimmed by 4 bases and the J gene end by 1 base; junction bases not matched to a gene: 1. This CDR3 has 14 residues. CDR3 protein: CASSVAGAQETQYF. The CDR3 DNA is TGTGCCAGCAGTGTAGCGGGGGCCCAAGAGACCCAGTACTTC.

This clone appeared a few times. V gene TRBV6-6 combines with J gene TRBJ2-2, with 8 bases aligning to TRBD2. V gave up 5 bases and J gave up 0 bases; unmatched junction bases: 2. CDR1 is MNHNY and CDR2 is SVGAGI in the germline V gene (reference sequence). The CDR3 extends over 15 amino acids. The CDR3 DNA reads TGTGCCAGCAGTCTAGCGGGCCCGAACACCGGGGAGCTGTTTTTT. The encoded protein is CASSLAGPNTGELFF.

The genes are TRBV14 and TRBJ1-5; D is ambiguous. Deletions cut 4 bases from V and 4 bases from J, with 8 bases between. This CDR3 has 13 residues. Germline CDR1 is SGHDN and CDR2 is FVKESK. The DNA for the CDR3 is TGTGCCAGCAGCCTGCAGACTAATCAGCCCCAGCATTTT. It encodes CASSLQTNQPQHF.